The sequence of this TCR beta chain was determined in a study of blood T cell repertoires in COVID-19. Study summary: Samples came from the United States, Italy and Spain, spanning acute and convalescent COVID-19. PBMCs, B-cell-depleted T cells, or T cells were the source of the cDNA or gDNA that made up the material.

Under the authors' procedure: Using reference gene primer amplification, nucleated cell counts were estimated. Profiled with immunoSEQ multiplex PCR; TCRdb holds only in-frame clones, not every one. Clone size and V and J calls were adopted from that table, with D and trimming inferred from the DNA. Of 130,000 or so clones listed, approximately 87% are singletons. This CDR3 is 14 amino acids long. Trimming removed 3 bases at V and 1 base at J, with 8 bases between. Germline V CDR1 and CDR2: KGHDR, SFDVKD. The V call is TRBV24-1, the J call TRBJ2-5; D unresolved. The receptor was derived from a woman aged 45-59 years with acute or convalescent COVID-19. Sample: peripheral blood. CDR3 in DNA: TGTGCCACCAGTGATACGACTGCCCAAGAGACCCAGTACTTC. Encoded protein: CATSDTTAQETQYF.